Listed here are 25 T cell receptor beta chains from one sample, sequenced in a study of blood T cell repertoires in COVID-19. The repertoire was sequenced with immunoSEQ multiplex PCR; TCRdb's copy has only in-frame clones and lacks some. The sample holds 80,000 or so clones, 91% seen once. The sequenced material came from peripheral blood. The receptors shown here come from a woman aged 45-59 years in a cohort sampled during active COVID-19.

CDR3 bases: TGTGCCAGCAGCCCCAAAGTTGGGTCGCAGGGGGTACGATGGACCCAGTACTTC. Translating it yields CASSPKVGSQGVRWTQYF. The chain uses TRBV11-2 and TRBJ2-5; TRBD1 matches 7 bases. CDR3 length equals 18 residues. V shed 5 bases, J shed 7 bases, and the junction held 22 bases outside the gene matches. The germline CDR1 and CDR2 sequences are SGHAT and FQNNGV.

The chain combines TRBV5-6 with TRBJ2-1, with TRBD2 matching 12 bases. Trimming at V came to 5 bases and at J to 7 bases, leaving 13 bases not matched to a gene. The CDR3 is 17 amino acids. Germline CDR1 SGHDT, CDR2 YYEEEE. The CDR3 reads CASRPLVTSGRTNEQFF. CDR3 DNA sequence: TGTGCCAGCAGACCATTAGTGACTAGCGGGAGAACGAATGAGCAGTTCTTC.

The rearrangement uses TRBV6-5 and TRBJ2-5, with D possibly being TRBD1 (6 bases). From germline, CDR1 is MNHEY and CDR2 SVGAGI. Deletions cut 4 bases from V and 2 bases from J, with 11 bases between. The CDR3 has 14 amino acids. The CDR3 sequence: CASSFGGQQETQYF. The CDR3 DNA reads as TGTGCCAGCAGTTTCGGAGGACAGCAAGAGACCCAGTACTTC.

The sample holds one count of this clone. This chain links TRBV19 with TRBJ2-1; 9 bases match TRBD2. Germline V gene data show CDR1 as LNHDA and CDR2 as SQIVND (reference sequence). Trimming cost V 6 bases and J 13 bases; bases outside gene matches: 7. This CDR3 has 12 residues. CDR3 residues: CASSGSGGDQFF. CDR3 sequence (DNA): TGTGCCAGTAGCGGTAGCGGGGGCGACCAGTTCTTC.

The chain uses TRBV19 and TRBJ2-3, with 10 bases that match TRBD2. Germline V gives CDR1 LNHDA, CDR2 SQIVND (reference sequence). The ends lost 5 bases at V and 0 bases at J; junction bases unmatched: 5. The CDR3 runs to 16 residues. The CDR3 DNA is TGTGCCAGTAGTCTAAGCGGGGGGGCTAGCACAGATACGCAGTATTTT. Translation gives CASSLSGGASTDTQYF.

V is TRBV5-1 and J is TRBJ2-3; 11 bases line up with TRBD1. CDR3 length: 16 amino acids. The V segment lost 4 bases and the J segment 3 bases; nucleotides outside the gene matches: 7. Germline CDR1 SGHRS, CDR2 YFSETQ. This CDR3 is CASSLGQGAWTDTQYF. The DNA for the CDR3 is TGCGCCAGCAGCCTCGGACAGGGGGCTTGGACAGATACGCAGTATTTT.

The chain couples TRBV6-5 to TRBJ1-3, with unresolved D. The germline V and J ends were trimmed by 5 bases and 0 bases, with 11 bases remaining between them. Germline assignment: CDR1 MNHEY and CDR2 SVGAGI. The CDR3 loop spans 15 amino acids. CDR3: CASSRGESSGNTIYF. CDR3 sequence (DNA): TGTGCCAGCAGTCGCGGTGAAAGCTCTGGAAACACCATATATTTT.

The chain has TRBV23-1 and TRBJ2-7, with D perhaps TRBD2 (6 bases). TRBV23-1 is filed as an ORF, its function uncertain. The CDR3 spans 15 residues. V lost 2 bases and J 6 bases, leaving 17 bases between the germline ends. CDR3 amino acids: CASSQISGVKGEQYF. The CDR3 DNA reads TGCGCCAGCAGTCAAATCTCGGGGGTTAAGGGCGAGCAGTACTTC.

V and J are TRBV6-2 or TRBV6-3 and TRBJ2-2, with a possible D match to TRBD2 (6 bases). The germline gives CDR1 MNHEY, CDR2 SVGEGT. This CDR3 is built from 16 residues. The germline V and J ends were trimmed by 3 bases and 1 base, with 12 bases remaining between them. This CDR3 is CASSYRLVGNTGELFF. The DNA of the CDR3 is TGTGCCAGCAGTTATAGACTAGTAGGGAACACCGGGGAGCTGTTTTTT.

The CDR3: CASSLGQSPYNEQFF. Written as DNA, the CDR3 is TGTGCCAGCAGCTTAGGACAGAGCCCGTATAATGAGCAGTTCTTC. V and J are TRBV7-9 and TRBJ2-1, with D possibly TRBD1 on 5 matching bases. Germline CDR1 is SEHNR and CDR2 is FQNEAQ (reference sequence). The ends were cut back, 1 base at V and 7 bases at J, with 14 bases in the middle. This CDR3 is 15 amino acids long.

The chain uses TRBV6-6 and TRBJ2-7; D perhaps matches TRBD2 (6 bases). The CDR3 is 13 residues long. Germline V lookup: CDR1 MNHNY, CDR2 SVGAGI (reference sequence). Trimming cost V 7 bases and J 1 base, with 11 bases left between them. The CDR3 coding sequence is TGTGCCAGCACGGCTAGCGCTTCCTACGAGCAGTACTTC. Translating gives CASTASASYEQYF.

This CDR3 reads CASSEPGKGEQFF. The CDR3 DNA reads as TGCGCCAGCAGTGAGCCAGGGAAGGGTGAGCAGTTCTTC. This rearrangement joins TRBV10-1 to TRBJ2-1, with a tentative D call TRBD1 (5 bases). Germline loops: CDR1 WNHNN, CDR2 SYGVQD (reference sequence). The CDR3 totals 13 residues. Trimming left V 2 bases short and J 9 bases short, with 11 bases between.

The CDR3 DNA is TGTGCCAGCAGTTCGGCAACAGGGGTGTACACTGAAGCTTTCTTT. It specifies CASSSATGVYTEAFF. The chain employs TRBV5-5 and TRBJ1-1, with TRBD1 matching over 7 bases. V dropped 5 bases and J dropped 3; count of bases not matched to a gene: 10. This CDR3 has 15 amino acids. Germline loops: CDR1 SGHKS, CDR2 YYEKEE (reference sequence). Using reference TRBV5-5 and TRBJ1-1 for the parts outside the CDR3, the full variable domain is DAGVTQSPTHLIKTRGQQVTLRCSPISGHKSVSWYQQVLGQGPQFIFQYYEKEERGRGNFPDRFSARQFPNYSSELNVNALLLGDSALYLCASSSATGVYTEAFFGQGTRLTVV.

The rearrangement links TRBV10-3 to TRBJ1-3; a possible D gene is TRBD1 (5 bases). Trimming took 11 bases from V and 0 from J, leaving 17 bases between them. Germline-derived CDR1 and CDR2 are ENHRY and SYGVKD. The CDR3 sequence is 15 residues long. The CDR3 is CAVGGAHFSGNTIYF. CDR3 nucleotides: TGTGCCGTGGGGGGTGCCCATTTCTCTGGAAACACCATATATTTT.

The rearrangement uses TRBV7-9 and TRBJ2-5; TRBD2 agrees at 7 bases. CDR1 and CDR2 from the germline V gene are SEHNR and FQNEAQ (reference sequence). The CDR3 spans 15 residues. The J segment lost 2 bases and the V segment lost 5 bases, leaving 8 bases of the junction unmatched. DNA of the CDR3: TGTGCCAGCAGCGACGGGCTAGCGGAACAAGAGACCCAGTACTTC. This codes for CASSDGLAEQETQYF. Looking up the rest from reference TRBV7-9 and TRBJ2-5 gives the full variable domain: DTGVSQNPRHKITKRGQNVTFRCDPISEHNRLYWYRQTLGQGPEFLTYFQNEAQLEKSRLLSDRFSAERPKGSFSTLEIQRTEQGDSAMYLCASSDGLAEQETQYFGPGTRLLVL.

The V call is TRBV6-5, the J call TRBJ1-3, with TRBD1 as a possible D gene (5 bases). V was trimmed by 10 bases and J by 0 bases, leaving 10 bases between them. This CDR3 is built from 13 residues. Germline lookup yields CDR1 MNHEY and CDR2 SVGAGI. The CDR3, as DNA: TGTGCCATCCGGAGGGGCTCTGGAAACACCATATATTTT. This codes for CAIRRGSGNTIYF.

The V gene is TRBV5-4, the J gene TRBJ2-1; 7 nucleotides match TRBD1. The germline gives CDR1 SGHNT, CDR2 YYREEE (reference sequence). V was pared by 4 bases and J by 8 bases, with 12 bases of the junction left unmatched. The CDR3 totals 15 residues. The CDR3 DNA follows: TGTGCCAGCAGCCGATCCTTAGACAGGGCCCATGAGCAGTTCTTC. Residues: CASSRSLDRAHEQFF.

The chain links TRBV6-6 to TRBJ2-7; TRBD1 matches 8 bases. CDR1 MNHNY and CDR2 SVGAGI come from the germline V gene (reference sequence). V shed 6 bases, J shed 4 bases, and the junction held 14 bases outside the gene matches. The CDR3 covers 16 residues. This chain's CDR3 is CASRSTGADTEYEQYF. As DNA, the CDR3 is TGTGCCAGCAGATCGACAGGGGCGGATACTGAGTACGAGCAGTACTTC.

This clone has a single count. The rearrangement uses TRBV6-5 and TRBJ1-1, with 10 bases lining up with TRBD1. CDR3 length equals 14 residues. Germline V gives CDR1 MNHEY, CDR2 SVGAGI. V lost 5 bases, J lost 9 bases, and 9 bases stayed unmatched. This chain's CDR3 is CASSSSRDRGQAFF. The CDR3 bases are TGTGCCAGCAGTAGCTCCCGGGACAGGGGTCAAGCTTTCTTT.

The CDR3 sequence is CASSVSRSVYEQFF. The CDR3 coding sequence is TGCGCCAGCAGCGTCTCCCGGTCGGTGTACGAGCAGTTCTTC. The chain joins TRBV5-1 to TRBJ2-1; the D is unclear. Trimming removed 4 bases at V and 10 bases at J, with 18 bases between. There are 14 residues in the CDR3. The V gene's germline CDR1 is SGHRS and CDR2 YFSETQ.

The CDR3 loop reads CASRRTGTYEQYF. As DNA, the CDR3 is TGTGCCAGCAGACGGACAGGGACCTACGAGCAGTACTTC. V and J are TRBV11-2 and TRBJ2-7; 8 nucleotides align to TRBD1. CDR3 length: 13 amino acids. With V trimmed by 6 bases and J by 2 bases, 3 bases remained unmatched. The germline gives CDR1 SGHAT, CDR2 FQNNGV. The whole variable domain, filled in from reference TRBV11-2 and TRBJ2-7, reads EAGVAQSPRYKIIEKRQSVAFWCNPISGHATLYWYQQILGQGPKLLIQFQNNGVVDDSQLPKDRFSAERLKGVDSTLKIQPAKLEDSAVYLCASRRTGTYEQYFGPGTRLTVT.

CDR3: CAISEGLGANNSPLHF. In DNA, the CDR3 is TGTGCCATCAGTGAAGGTTTGGGAGCTAATAATTCACCCCTCCACTTT. The chain recombines TRBV10-3 with TRBJ1-6; no definite D call. CDR3 size: 16 residues. Looked up from germline, CDR1 is ENHRY and CDR2 is SYGVKD. V lost 3 bases and J 5 bases, leaving 14 bases between the germline ends.

The V call is TRBV11-3, the J call TRBJ2-1; TRBD2 agrees at 7 bases. The junction had 6 bases not matched to a gene; V was cut back by 2 bases and J by 5 bases. Looked up from germline, CDR1 is SGHNT and CDR2 is YENEEA. The CDR3 sequence is 15 residues long. The CDR3 protein is CASSLRASGNNEQFF. CDR3 coding DNA: TGTGCCAGCAGCTTACGAGCTAGCGGTAACAATGAGCAGTTCTTC.

This chain connects TRBV5-4 to TRBJ2-5; D possibly corresponds to TRBD1 (5 bases). The V end lost 5 bases, the J end lost 2 bases, and 19 bases lay between the germline ends. Germline CDR1 and CDR2: SGHNT and YYREEE (reference sequence). CDR3 length equals 16 residues. CDR3 loop: CASRDAGRKQQETQYF. The DNA of the CDR3 is TGTGCCAGCAGGGACGCAGGGCGCAAGCAACAAGAGACCCAGTACTTC.

The chain carries TRBV12-5 and TRBJ2-7; 9 bases are a match to TRBD2. The germline V gene has CDR1 LGHNT and CDR2 FRNRAP. V gave up 11 bases and J gave up 6 bases; unmatched junction bases: 14. This CDR3 spans 14 amino acids. The CDR3 nucleotides read TGTGCTGGCTCGTTTGGGCGGGGGGGTGCCGAGCAGTACTTC. Translation: CAGSFGRGGAEQYF.